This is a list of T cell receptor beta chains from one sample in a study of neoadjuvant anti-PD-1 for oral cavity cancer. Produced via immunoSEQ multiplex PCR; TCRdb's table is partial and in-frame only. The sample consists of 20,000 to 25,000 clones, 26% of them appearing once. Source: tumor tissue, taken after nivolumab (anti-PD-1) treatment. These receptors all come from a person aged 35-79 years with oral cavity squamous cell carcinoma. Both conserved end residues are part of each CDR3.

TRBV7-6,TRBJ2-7,CASRAGQEVSYEQYF
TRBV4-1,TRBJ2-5,CASSQEGRDGRKTQYF
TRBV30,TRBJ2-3,CAWTSGITDTQYF
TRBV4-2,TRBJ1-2,CASSQDHKGTYGYTF
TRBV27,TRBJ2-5,CASSFLGSGRLETQYF
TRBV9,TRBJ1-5,CASSAGSYSNQPQHF
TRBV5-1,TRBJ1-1,CASSLGGRSSTEAFF
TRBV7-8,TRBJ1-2,CASSLPQQGVGYGYTF
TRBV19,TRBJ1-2,CASSPGNFSPYGYTF
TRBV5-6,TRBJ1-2,CASSVLGGKNYGYTF
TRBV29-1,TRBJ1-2,CSVELGQPNYGYTF
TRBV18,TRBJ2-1,CASFRGGGYEQFF
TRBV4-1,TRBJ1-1,CASSQATGSTEAFF
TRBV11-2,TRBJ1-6,CASSLNGYGPGSPLHF
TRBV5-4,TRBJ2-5,CASSLGSGSRVETQYF
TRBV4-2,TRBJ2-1,CASSPLAGADNEQFF
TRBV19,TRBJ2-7,CATGQGIYEQYF
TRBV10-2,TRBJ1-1,CASSDQGTEAFF